This is a list of T cell receptor beta chains from one sample in a study of shared clonotypes between healthy human individuals. Profiled with immunoSEQ multiplex PCR; TCRdb holds only in-frame clones, not every one. The sample shows hundreds of thousands of clones, 55% to 75% of them seen only once. The sequencing input was memory CD4+ T cells sorted from blood. The receptors here all came from a woman under 40 in good health. CDR3s include the opening cysteine and the closing phenylalanine or tryptophan. Each record gives: clone size, V gene, J gene, D gene, CDR3 protein, CDR3 DNA. A D gene is named only where the DNA matches it firmly. Clone size is shown for a subset of rows, as once, few, many or a class of expanded clone.

clone_size: many; v_call: TRBV28; j_call: TRBJ1-5; d_call: -; cdr3_aa: CASSFPIDRLNQPQHF; cdr3_nt: TGTGCCAGCAGTTTCCCAATCGACAGGTTGAATCAGCCCCAGCATTTT
clone_size: -; v_call: TRBV11-2; j_call: TRBJ2-5; d_call: TRBD2; cdr3_aa: CASSYIVGLAEGAQYF; cdr3_nt: TGTGCCAGCAGCTACATCGTCGGACTAGCGGAGGGGGCCCAGTACTTC
clone_size: once; v_call: TRBV2; j_call: TRBJ1-5; d_call: TRBD1; cdr3_aa: CASRRDRDNQPQHF; cdr3_nt: TGTGCCAGCAGGAGGGACAGGGACAATCAGCCCCAGCATTTT
clone_size: -; v_call: TRBV15; j_call: TRBJ1-2; d_call: -; cdr3_aa: CATSSRANYGYTF; cdr3_nt: TGTGCCACCAGCAGCAGGGCCAACTATGGCTACACCTTC
clone_size: -; v_call: TRBV5-4; j_call: TRBJ1-1; d_call: TRBD1; cdr3_aa: CASRAGQGNTEAFF; cdr3_nt: TGTGCCAGCAGAGCGGGACAGGGGAACACTGAAGCTTTCTTT
clone_size: -; v_call: TRBV15; j_call: TRBJ2-2; d_call: -; cdr3_aa: CATSRDSLSGELFF; cdr3_nt: TGTGCCACCAGCAGAGATTCTCTCTCCGGGGAGCTGTTTTTT
clone_size: -; v_call: TRBV5-1; j_call: TRBJ1-4; d_call: -; cdr3_aa: CASSLGRAGYEKLFF; cdr3_nt: TGCGCCAGCAGCTTGGGCCGGGCTGGATATGAAAAACTGTTTTTT
clone_size: once; v_call: TRBV29-1; j_call: TRBJ2-6; d_call: -; cdr3_aa: CSVGQYSSGANVLTF; cdr3_nt: TGCAGCGTAGGGCAGTACAGCTCTGGGGCCAACGTCCTGACTTTC
clone_size: -; v_call: TRBV7-3; j_call: TRBJ2-7; d_call: TRBD2; cdr3_aa: CASSPGLAGGQQYF; cdr3_nt: TGTGCCAGCAGCCCGGGACTAGCGGGAGGGCAGCAGTACTTC
clone_size: -; v_call: TRBV19; j_call: TRBJ2-7; d_call: TRBD2; cdr3_aa: CASSIGLAGAHEQYF; cdr3_nt: TGTGCCAGTAGTATTGGACTAGCGGGAGCCCACGAGCAGTACTTC
clone_size: -; v_call: TRBV4-1; j_call: TRBJ2-1; d_call: TRBD2; cdr3_aa: CASSQSPAGVYNEQFF; cdr3_nt: TGCGCCAGCAGCCAATCTCCAGCGGGAGTGTACAATGAGCAGTTCTTC
clone_size: -; v_call: TRBV12-5; j_call: TRBJ2-5; d_call: TRBD2; cdr3_aa: CASGLRLAGVTETQYF; cdr3_nt: TGTGCTAGTGGTCTCCGACTAGCGGGAGTGACGGAGACCCAGTACTTC
clone_size: -; v_call: TRBV6-5; j_call: TRBJ1-2; d_call: TRBD1; cdr3_aa: CASSRTGGLNYGYTF; cdr3_nt: TGTGCCAGCAGCCGAACAGGGGGCCTTAACTATGGCTACACCTTC
clone_size: -; v_call: TRBV28; j_call: TRBJ2-2; d_call: -; cdr3_aa: CVSSGGGTGELFF; cdr3_nt: TGTGTTTCAAGCGGAGGGGGCACCGGGGAGCTGTTTTTT
clone_size: -; v_call: TRBV19; j_call: TRBJ1-2; d_call: -; cdr3_aa: CASLTGPANYGYTF; cdr3_nt: TGTGCCAGTCTCACAGGGCCTGCTAACTATGGCTACACCTTC
clone_size: -; v_call: TRBV27; j_call: TRBJ2-7; d_call: -; cdr3_aa: CASSHRGRTGEQYF; cdr3_nt: TGTGCCAGCAGCCATAGGGGGAGGACGGGCGAGCAGTACTTC
clone_size: -; v_call: TRBV2; j_call: TRBJ2-3; d_call: -; cdr3_aa: CASSEARADPTDTQYF; cdr3_nt: TGTGCCAGCAGTGAAGCGCGAGCGGACCCCACAGATACGCAGTATTTT
clone_size: few; v_call: TRBV25-1; j_call: TRBJ2-3; d_call: -; cdr3_aa: CASSLRDTPLATQYF; cdr3_nt: TGTGCCAGCAGCCTCCGGGACACACCCTTGGCCACGCAGTATTTT
clone_size: -; v_call: TRBV19; j_call: TRBJ2-2; d_call: TRBD1; cdr3_aa: CASSIKKGAHKNTGELFF; cdr3_nt: TGTGCCAGTAGTATAAAAAAGGGGGCGCACAAAAACACCGGGGAGCTGTTTTTT
clone_size: -; v_call: TRBV7-6; j_call: TRBJ2-1; d_call: TRBD2; cdr3_aa: CASSLSGRTSGNNEQFF; cdr3_nt: TGTGCCAGCAGCTTATCCGGCAGGACTAGCGGGAACAATGAGCAGTTCTTC
clone_size: few; v_call: TRBV28; j_call: TRBJ1-1; d_call: -; cdr3_aa: CASSPRNTEAFF; cdr3_nt: TGTGCCAGCAGTCCCAGGAACACTGAAGCTTTCTTT
clone_size: -; v_call: TRBV27; j_call: TRBJ2-1; d_call: TRBD2; cdr3_aa: CASSLWEGNYNEQFF; cdr3_nt: TGTGCCAGCAGTTTATGGGAGGGTAACTACAATGAGCAGTTCTTC
clone_size: -; v_call: TRBV11-2; j_call: TRBJ1-2; d_call: TRBD1; cdr3_aa: CASSFIQGDGYTF; cdr3_nt: TGTGCCAGCAGCTTCATTCAGGGGGACGGCTACACCTTC
clone_size: -; v_call: TRBV28; j_call: TRBJ1-4; d_call: -; cdr3_aa: CASMGEKLFF; cdr3_nt: TGTGCCAGCATGGGTGAAAAACTGTTTTTT
clone_size: -; v_call: TRBV19; j_call: TRBJ2-2; d_call: -; cdr3_aa: CASRGASGDHGELFF; cdr3_nt: TGTGCCAGTAGAGGGGCATCGGGGGATCACGGGGAGCTGTTTTTT
clone_size: -; v_call: TRBV19; j_call: TRBJ2-7; d_call: -; cdr3_aa: CASSIWSSGDSSYEQYF; cdr3_nt: TGTGCCAGTAGTATTTGGAGTAGCGGGGACAGCTCCTACGAGCAGTACTTC
clone_size: -; v_call: TRBV7-8; j_call: TRBJ2-7; d_call: TRBD2; cdr3_aa: CASSSTKTSGIREQYF; cdr3_nt: TGTGCCAGCAGCTCGACCAAGACTAGCGGGATCCGTGAGCAGTACTTC
clone_size: -; v_call: TRBV2; j_call: TRBJ1-4; d_call: -; cdr3_aa: CASSGRVTNEKLFF; cdr3_nt: TGTGCCAGCAGTGGAAGGGTTACTAATGAAAAACTGTTTTTT
clone_size: -; v_call: TRBV5-1; j_call: TRBJ1-1; d_call: -; cdr3_aa: CASSLVIGTNTEAFF; cdr3_nt: TGCGCCAGCAGCTTGGTGATCGGGACGAACACTGAAGCTTTCTTT
clone_size: -; v_call: TRBV13; j_call: TRBJ1-2; d_call: -; cdr3_aa: CASSSLNPGRAEGSYGYTF; cdr3_nt: TGTGCCAGCAGCAGCTTAAATCCGGGCAGGGCTGAAGGTAGCTACGGCTACACCTTC
clone_size: once; v_call: TRBV7-8; j_call: TRBJ2-5; d_call: -; cdr3_aa: CASSLRSIGETQYF; cdr3_nt: TGTGCCAGCAGCTTAAGGTCTATTGGGGAGACCCAGTACTTC
clone_size: -; v_call: TRBV6-6; j_call: TRBJ2-3; d_call: TRBD2; cdr3_aa: CASRETTSNTQYF; cdr3_nt: TGTGCCAGCAGGGAAACGACTAGCAATACGCAGTATTTT
clone_size: -; v_call: TRBV13; j_call: TRBJ2-7; d_call: TRBD2; cdr3_aa: CASSLNAGAGHEQYF; cdr3_nt: TGTGCCAGCAGCTTAAATGCGGGAGCGGGCCACGAGCAGTACTTC
clone_size: -; v_call: TRBV6-5; j_call: TRBJ1-4; d_call: TRBD1; cdr3_aa: CASSSGRGNEKLFF; cdr3_nt: TGTGCCAGCAGTTCGGGCAGGGGGAATGAAAAACTGTTTTTT
clone_size: -; v_call: TRBV28; j_call: TRBJ2-7; d_call: -; cdr3_aa: CASSLVDFAYEQYF; cdr3_nt: TGTGCCAGCAGTTTAGTGGACTTCGCCTACGAGCAGTACTTC
clone_size: -; v_call: TRBV19; j_call: TRBJ1-4; d_call: -; cdr3_aa: CASSETGRIEKLFF; cdr3_nt: TGTGCCAGTAGTGAGACCGGACGGATCGAAAAACTGTTTTTT
clone_size: -; v_call: TRBV30; j_call: TRBJ2-7; d_call: -; cdr3_aa: CAWSVSSVEQYF; cdr3_nt: TGTGCCTGGAGTGTAAGCAGCGTCGAGCAGTACTTC
clone_size: -; v_call: TRBV15; j_call: TRBJ1-2; d_call: -; cdr3_aa: CATSRDRPYGYTF; cdr3_nt: TGTGCCACCAGCAGAGATCGCCCCTATGGCTACACCTTC
clone_size: -; v_call: TRBV7-3; j_call: TRBJ1-2; d_call: -; cdr3_aa: CASSYGAQKTDPRDGYTF; cdr3_nt: TGTGCCAGCAGCTACGGGGCCCAAAAGACGGATCCAAGGGATGGCTACACCTTC
clone_size: -; v_call: TRBV6-6; j_call: TRBJ2-7; d_call: -; cdr3_aa: CASSWAGGAYEQYF; cdr3_nt: TGTGCCAGCAGTTGGGCGGGCGGTGCCTACGAGCAGTACTTC
clone_size: once; v_call: TRBV4-1; j_call: TRBJ2-7; d_call: -; cdr3_aa: CASSPSGGMSFEQYF; cdr3_nt: TGCGCCAGCAGCCCGTCCGGGGGAATGTCGTTTGAGCAGTACTTC
clone_size: -; v_call: TRBV27; j_call: TRBJ1-3; d_call: -; cdr3_aa: CASSLRGEGRNTIYF; cdr3_nt: TGTGCCAGCAGTTTGAGGGGCGAGGGAAGAAACACCATATATTTT
clone_size: -; v_call: TRBV28; j_call: TRBJ1-5; d_call: -; cdr3_aa: CASTGGRSSNQPQHF; cdr3_nt: TGTGCCAGCACCGGGGGGCGTTCGTCCAATCAGCCCCAGCATTTT
clone_size: -; v_call: TRBV5-6; j_call: TRBJ1-2; d_call: TRBD1; cdr3_aa: CASSLLDRDDGYTF; cdr3_nt: TGTGCCAGCAGCTTATTGGACAGGGACGATGGCTACACCTTC
clone_size: -; v_call: TRBV19; j_call: TRBJ1-5; d_call: -; cdr3_aa: CASSVTDDQPQHF; cdr3_nt: TGTGCCAGTAGTGTGACGGATGATCAGCCCCAGCATTTT
clone_size: few; v_call: TRBV6-5; j_call: TRBJ2-7; d_call: TRBD1; cdr3_aa: CASSYAGTGGHEQYF; cdr3_nt: TGTGCCAGCAGTTACGCCGGGACAGGGGGTCACGAGCAGTACTTC
clone_size: -; v_call: TRBV19; j_call: TRBJ2-3; d_call: -; cdr3_aa: CATSIRDTQYF; cdr3_nt: TGTGCCACTTCGATTCGGGATACGCAGTATTTT
clone_size: -; v_call: TRBV28; j_call: TRBJ1-5; d_call: -; cdr3_aa: CASSLYIGSNQPQHF; cdr3_nt: TGTGCCAGCAGTTTATACATCGGTAGCAATCAGCCCCAGCATTTT